The sequence of this T cell receptor (beta chain) was determined in a study of T cell repertoires in cytomegalovirus infection (dated by TCRdb to about 2019). Looking at the study overall: Donor HLA type was relevant to the analysis, because carriage of CMV infection together with the matching HLA type was indicated by public TCR beta signatures.

Sequencing was performed on an Illumina HiSeq 1500. The public reads were run again by TCRdb, first through fastp at Q25 and then through MiXCR, and only productive beta chains were kept. CDR3 protein sequences are deduplicated, and each keeps its most common genes and DNA. The sample yields 35,000 to 55,000 distinct CDR3 sequences; approximately 22% were counted once. The top ten clonotypes cover less than 20% of the sample. This clonotype showed up just a few times. The antigen this receptor binds is unknown. One base away there is no much larger clone; base qualities are not given. Study-wide findings and limitations: In both this cohort and an independent cohort of several hundred donors, the cumulative frequency of public TCR beta family members distinguished carriers of CMV infection plus the relevant HLA type. The ex vivo response was dominated by HLA-C-restricted CMV-specific TCR beta clonotypes, which also provided the single most frequent clonotype in two of eight donors.

Reading from cysteine to phenylalanine, the CDR3 counts 16 amino acids. The retained sequence is limited to the CDR3, 48 bases, with the frame set at the first base. The germline V gene encodes CDR1 SGHRS and CDR2 YFSETQ. Trimming accounts for 0 bases at V and 4 bases at J, while the number of junction bases matched to no gene is 6. Sample: PBMCs, sequenced either directly or after in vitro stimulation (not recorded which). The sequence was collected from a human donor in good health (CMV status not recorded). Some clones in this sample may be carry-over from other donors' samples. In this chain, TRBV5-1 is recombined with TRBJ1-1; 10 bases in the middle match TRBD1. The CDR3 corresponds to CASSLATGQGGTEAFF. The nucleotide sequence reads as follows: TGCGCCAGCAGCTTGGCCACTGGACAGGGGGGCACTGAAGCTTTCTTT.